The 15 T cell receptor beta chains below were found in one sample sequenced in a study of a mutant IDH1 vaccine in newly diagnosed glioma. As to time point: baseline, week 1 (first vaccination visit). The treatment here: pre-vaccination baseline after standard-of-care therapy. The table came from immunoSEQ multiplex PCR; TCRdb's copy has only in-frame clones and leaves some out. Of about 92,000 clones listed, 80% are singletons. Sequencing was performed on PBMCs, taken from a glioma patient treated with radiotherapy, temozolomide or both. The receptor set was obtained from a man between 35 and 55 years old with glioma.

The chain links TRBV10-3 to TRBJ1-2, with 11 bases matching TRBD1. CDR3 length: 14 amino acids. V lost 8 bases and J lost 4; bases outside the gene matches: 6. CDR1 is ENHRY and CDR2 is SYGVKD in the germline V gene. This chain's CDR3 is CAIGRTGGLYGYTF. As DNA, the CDR3 is TGTGCCATCGGAAGGACAGGGGGCCTCTATGGCTACACCTTC.

The rearrangement joins TRBV5-1 to TRBJ2-6; tentative D call: TRBD1 (7 bases). This CDR3 has 17 residues. CDR1 and CDR2 (germline): SGHRS, YFSETQ. V was clipped by 0 bases and J by 2 bases, with 12 bases between them. In DNA form, the CDR3 reads TGCGCCAGCAGCTTGGTATCCAGGGGGGCTGGGGCCAACGTCCTGACTTTC. It yields the protein CASSLVSRGAGANVLTF.

A single count supports this clone. The V and J genes are TRBV7-8 and TRBJ1-2; TRBD1 matches at 8 bases. CDR1 SGHVS and CDR2 FQNEAQ come from the germline V gene. The CDR3 runs to 16 residues. Trimming took 5 bases from V and 8 from J; bases not matched to a gene: 16. CDR3: CASSQPPGQESRGYTF. The CDR3 bases are TGTGCCAGCAGCCAACCGCCGGGACAGGAATCCAGAGGCTACACCTTC.

The V call is TRBV6-5, the J call TRBJ2-6; D not certain. The germline V gene has CDR1 MNHEY and CDR2 SVGAGI. The CDR3 sequence is 15 residues long. Trimming stripped 0 bases from V and 1 base from J, with 4 bases between. CDR3 protein: CASSYSESGANVLTF. CDR3 sequence (DNA): TGTGCCAGCAGTTACTCAGAATCTGGGGCCAACGTCCTGACTTTC.

The CDR3 coding sequence is TGTGCCAGCAGCTCGGACACCACAGGTGGCTACACCTTC. Protein: CASSSDTTGGYTF. V is TRBV2 and J is TRBJ1-2; the D gene is possibly TRBD1 (5 bases). V shed 6 bases and J shed 7 bases, with 15 bases lying between them. This CDR3 spans 13 amino acids. CDR1 SNHLY and CDR2 FYNNEI come from the germline V gene.

The chain couples TRBV12-2 to TRBJ2-7; the table's D call of TRBD2 was not tested on the DNA. TRBV12-2 is annotated as a pseudogene. The CDR3 is 16 residues long. The CDR3 loop is CASRLAPLAGPQEQYF. CDR3 sequence (DNA): TGTGCAAGTCGCTTAGCGCCGCTAGCGGGTCCCCAGGAGCAGTACTTC.

The rearrangement joins TRBV9 to TRBJ2-7; possible D gene TRBD2, 5 bases. The CDR3 is 15 residues long. Germline loops: CDR1 SGDLS, CDR2 YYNGEE. Trimming pared 4 bases from V and 2 bases from J, leaving 16 bases between. CDR3 amino acids: CASSSRPGIAYEQYF. The CDR3 DNA reads TGTGCCAGCAGCTCACGCCCCGGGATAGCCTACGAGCAGTACTTC.

This sequence joins TRBV9 and TRBJ2-7, with 12 bases lining up with TRBD2. CDR3 length: 14 amino acids. The V gene's germline CDR1 is SGDLS and CDR2 YYNGEE. The junction had 6 bases not matched to a gene; V was cut back by 7 bases and J by 4 bases. CDR3 sequence: CASSPSGRDYEQYF. The CDR3 region has the DNA TGTGCCAGCTCTCCTAGCGGGAGGGATTACGAGCAGTACTTC.

The chain has TRBV7-9 and TRBJ2-5; 7 nucleotides line up with TRBD1. V was pared by 4 bases and J by 1 base, with 6 bases of the junction left unmatched. CDR1 SEHNR and CDR2 FQNEAQ come from the germline V gene (reference sequence). CDR3 length equals 15 residues. CDR3 loop: CASSSLGTVQETQYF. In DNA form, the CDR3 reads TGTGCCAGCAGCTCCCTCGGGACAGTCCAAGAGACCCAGTACTTC. Full variable domain (outside the CDR3, taken from reference TRBV7-9 and TRBJ2-5): DTGVSQNPRHKITKRGQNVTFRCDPISEHNRLYWYRQTLGQGPEFLTYFQNEAQLEKSRLLSDRFSAERPKGSFSTLEIQRTEQGDSAMYLCASSSLGTVQETQYFGPGTRLLVL.

This clone was detected a few times. The chain is built from TRBV7-2 and TRBJ2-5; TRBD2 matches at 13 bases. The V and J ends lost 4 bases and 5 bases, in that order; junction bases with no gene match: 7. This CDR3 has 16 amino acids. CDR1 and CDR2 from the germline V gene are SGHTA and FQGNSA. The CDR3 DNA follows: TGTGCCAGCAGCTCTGGACTAGCGGGGGCCCGGGAGACCCAGTACTTC. Amino acids: CASSSGLAGARETQYF.

Details on this clone: In the same sample, other DNA sequences code for this CDR3. V gene TRBV5-4 combines with J gene TRBJ2-7; D call uncertain. The CDR3 extends over 11 amino acids. Germline-derived CDR1 and CDR2 are SGHNT and YYREEE (reference sequence). V was shortened by 2 bases and J by 3 bases, with 3 bases between the two germline ends. The CDR3 nucleotides read TGTGCCAGCAGCTTAGACTACGAGCAGTACTTC. It yields the protein CASSLDYEQYF.

This clone was detected a few times. The rearrangement links TRBV19 to TRBJ2-5; D might be TRBD1 (5 bases). The germline V gene has CDR1 LNHDA and CDR2 SQIVND (reference sequence). The CDR3 runs 13 residues. Trimming left V 4 bases short and J 4 bases short, with 10 bases between. The CDR3 DNA is TGTGCCAGTAGTAGGGGCCCGCCAGAGACCCAGTACTTC. This encodes CASSRGPPETQYF.

The rearrangement links TRBV10-3 to TRBJ1-2; D remains unclear. Deletions cut 0 bases from V and 5 bases from J, with 13 bases between. The CDR3 contains 15 residues. Germline CDR1 ENHRY, CDR2 SYGVKD. The CDR3 nucleotides read TGTGCCATCAGTGAGTCGACGTATAGGGATTATGGCTACACCTTC. Translated, it gives CAISESTYRDYGYTF.

The chain uses TRBV6-5 and TRBJ1-1; TRBD1 is a possible D gene (5 bases). The V gene's germline CDR1 is MNHEY and CDR2 SVGAGI. The V gene lost 0 bases and the J gene lost 3 bases, with 11 bases spanning the gap. There are 15 residues in the CDR3. CDR3 region: CASSYSIPGDTEAFF. The CDR3 DNA follows: TGTGCCAGCAGTTACTCGATACCGGGGGACACTGAAGCTTTCTTT.

V and J are TRBV29-1 and TRBJ2-7; D gene uncertain. Between the trimmed V and J ends, which lost 5 bases and 0 bases, there was a span of 8 bases. Germline lookup yields CDR1 SQVTM and CDR2 ANQGSEA. The CDR3 runs 12 residues. The CDR3, as DNA: TGCAGCGTTTGGATTAGCTCCTACGAGCAGTACTTC. Translation gives CSVWISSYEQYF.